The T cell receptor (beta chain) under discussion was sequenced for a study of blood T cell repertoires in COVID-19. Study-level information: COVID-19 samples from acute and convalescent phases originated in the United States, Italy and Spain. PBMCs, B-cell-depleted T cells, or T cells were the source of the cDNA or gDNA that made up the material.

Methods used by the authors: Using reference gene primer amplification, nucleated cell counts were estimated. Produced via immunoSEQ multiplex PCR; TCRdb's table is partial and in-frame only. D and trimming were read from the DNA, whereas the V and J calls and clone size are those reported in that table. Altogether 150,000 or so clones are present, 80% to 90% being singletons, with the ten largest covering around 6.1%. This CDR3 has 16 amino acids. Germline V lookup: CDR1 SGHDT, CDR2 YYEEEE. Deletions cut 6 bases from V and 2 bases from J, with 20 bases between. This sequence was found in a man older than 75 with acute or convalescent COVID-19. The V and J genes are TRBV5-6 and TRBJ1-2; D gene unclear. Sequenced: peripheral blood. The CDR3 sequence is CASTRRRYRLNYGYTF. DNA of the CDR3: TGTGCCAGCACCCGTCGCAGATACCGCTTGAACTATGGCTACACCTTC.